The 29 T cell receptor beta chains below were found in one sample sequenced in a study of long-term antiretroviral therapy in people with HIV. Running of the v3.0 immunoSEQ assay took place at survey level. The assay was immunoSEQ multiplex PCR, and TCRdb's table has in-frame clones only and misses some. Here the sample spans 20,000 or so clones, around nine tenths being singletons. This sample comprised unsorted PBMCs, obtained 0.5 years after starting antiretroviral therapy. The receptor set was obtained from a man in his forties or fifties with HIV.

The chain recombines TRBV7-9 with TRBJ2-1; a possible D gene is TRBD1 (6 bases). There are 17 residues in the CDR3. The germline CDR1 and CDR2 sequences are SEHNR and FQNEAQ (reference sequence). Between the trimmed V and J ends, which lost 5 bases and 5 bases, there was a span of 22 bases. CDR3 region: CASSQGSRAGTHNEQFF. In nucleotides, the CDR3 is TGTGCCAGCAGCCAAGGGTCGAGGGCAGGGACACACAATGAGCAGTTCTTC.

The gene calls are TRBV7-9 and TRBJ1-1, with a tentative D call TRBD1 (6 bases). Per germline, CDR1 SEHNR and CDR2 FQNEAQ (reference sequence). There are 15 residues in the CDR3. V gave up 0 bases and J gave up 3 bases, with 11 bases separating them. The CDR3 spells CASSLAPRGDTEAFF. The CDR3 nucleotides are TGTGCCAGCAGCTTAGCGCCCAGGGGCGACACTGAAGCTTTCTTT.

The chain uses TRBV20-1 and TRBJ1-3, with D uncertain. The CDR3 covers 11 residues. CDR1 DFQATT and CDR2 SNEGSKA come from the germline V gene (reference sequence). Deletions cut 5 bases from V and 7 bases from J, with 9 bases between. CDR3 bases: TGCAGTGCTGCGGTTCGGAACACCATATATTTT. Translation gives CSAAVRNTIYF.

This clone has just one count. The V and J genes are TRBV14 and TRBJ2-7; possible D gene TRBD2, 6 bases. This CDR3 spans 17 amino acids. Between the trimmed V and J ends, which lost 3 bases and 2 bases, there was a span of 20 bases. CDR1 and CDR2 (germline): SGHDN, FVKESK. CDR3 protein: CASSQKKGGTVPYEQYF. The CDR3 DNA reads TGTGCCAGCAGCCAGAAAAAGGGAGGCACGGTACCCTACGAGCAGTACTTC.

The J gene is TRBJ2-3, the V gene TRBV27; 7 bases are shared with TRBD2. The germline V gene has CDR1 MNHEY and CDR2 SMNVEV (reference sequence). The CDR3 length is 13 residues. V shed 5 bases and J 4 bases; nucleotides not matched to a gene: 3. The CDR3 spells CASSPSGADTQYF. The CDR3 bases are TGTGCCAGCAGTCCTAGCGGAGCAGATACGCAGTATTTT.

This clone was counted once. V is TRBV10-2 and J is TRBJ2-1; D is perhaps TRBD2 (6 bases). Germline CDR1 reads WSHSY; CDR2 reads SAAADI. The CDR3 spans 14 residues. Trimming left V 7 bases short and J 2 bases short, with 12 bases between. CDR3 sequence: CASTAGLTYNEQFF. The CDR3 nucleotides are TGCGCCAGCACGGCGGGACTCACCTACAATGAGCAGTTCTTC.

The chain employs TRBV5-1 and TRBJ2-3; 7 nucleotides match TRBD1. The CDR3 extends over 16 amino acids. Unmatched junction bases numbered 8, after V lost 4 bases and J lost 0 bases. Germline CDR1 SGHRS, CDR2 YFSETQ. The CDR3 loop reads CASSPTGTLSTDTQYF. The CDR3 nucleotides are TGCGCCAGCAGCCCGACAGGGACCCTTAGCACAGATACGCAGTATTTT.

The chain uses TRBV18 and TRBJ1-2; TRBD1 agrees at 9 bases. The CDR3 loop spans 14 amino acids. V was clipped by 3 bases and J by 4 bases; unmatched bases: 3. Per the germline V gene, CDR1 is KGHSH and CDR2 is LQKENI. CDR3 nucleotide sequence: TGTGCCAGCTCACCGGGACAGGGTAGCTATGGCTACACCTTC. Protein product: CASSPGQGSYGYTF.

The CDR3 DNA is TGCAGCGTTGTCGCGGCAGCTGGCTACACCTTC. Its translation is CSVVAAAGYTF. The V gene is TRBV29-1, the J gene TRBJ1-2; D remains ambiguous. Trimming took off 4 bases at V and 7 bases at J, with 10 bases between the two ends. CDR1 SQVTM and CDR2 ANQGSEA come from the germline V gene. The CDR3 consists of 11 residues.

This rearrangement joins TRBV11-2 to TRBJ2-1; D call uncertain. The CDR3 extends over 12 amino acids. Trimming cost V 5 bases and J 10 bases, with 12 bases left between them. CDR1 and CDR2 (germline): SGHAT, FQNNGV. In nucleotides, the CDR3 is TGTGCCAGCAGCCAAGGTTGGCTAGAGCAGTTCTTC. This sequence encodes CASSQGWLEQFF.

This CDR3 is CASSPRTSGGPYNEQFF. For the CDR3, the DNA is TGTGCCAGCAGCCCGAGGACTAGCGGGGGACCCTACAATGAGCAGTTCTTC. This chain uses TRBV4-2 with TRBJ2-1, with 13 bases that match TRBD2. The germline V gene has CDR1 LGHNA and CDR2 YNFKEQ. The junction had 5 bases not matched to a gene; V was cut back by 4 bases and J by 2 bases. The CDR3 runs to 17 residues.

In this sample, this clone is medium-sized. V and J are TRBV6-6 and TRBJ2-3, with TRBD2 identical over 7 bases. The CDR3 extends over 15 amino acids. Per the germline V gene, CDR1 is MNHNY and CDR2 is SVGAGI (reference sequence). Losses at the gene ends were 2 bases for V and 4 bases for J; bases not matched to a gene: 6. The CDR3 region has the DNA TGTGCCAGCAGTTACGTTGCGGGAGCCTCAGATACGCAGTATTTT. Translation: CASSYVAGASDTQYF.

V gene TRBV6-6 combines with J gene TRBJ2-7, with TRBD2 matching over 8 bases. Looked up from germline, CDR1 is MNHNY and CDR2 is SVGAGI (reference sequence). The CDR3 spans 16 residues. The V segment lost 6 bases and the J segment 0 bases; nucleotides outside the gene matches: 10. CDR3 loop: CASSSLMAGGSYEQYF. For the CDR3, the DNA is TGTGCCAGCAGCTCCCTTATGGCGGGAGGCTCCTACGAGCAGTACTTC.

V and J are TRBV19 and TRBJ1-4; 7 nucleotides line up with TRBD1. With V trimmed by 5 bases and J by 6 bases, 6 bases remained unmatched. Germline-derived CDR1 and CDR2 are LNHDA and SQIVND (reference sequence). The CDR3 loop spans 14 amino acids. CDR3 residues: CASSFGTADEKLFF. For the CDR3, the DNA is TGTGCCAGTAGTTTCGGGACAGCGGATGAAAAACTGTTTTTT.

This clone was picked up one time. The CDR3 is CASSLAPGQDYEQYF. The CDR3 nucleotides are TGTGCCAGCAGCTTAGCACCGGGACAGGACTACGAGCAGTACTTC. This chain uses TRBV11-2 with TRBJ2-7, with 8 bases aligning to TRBD1. With 1 base clipped from V and 3 bases from J, the junction kept 5 bases outside the gene matches. Germline CDR1 and CDR2: SGHAT and FQNNGV. This CDR3 has 15 residues. Combining the CDR3 with reference TRBV11-2 and TRBJ2-7 gives the whole variable domain EAGVAQSPRYKIIEKRQSVAFWCNPISGHATLYWYQQILGQGPKLLIQFQNNGVVDDSQLPKDRFSAERLKGVDSTLKIQPAKLEDSAVYLCASSLAPGQDYEQYFGPGTRLTVT.

This clone was counted once. This sequence joins TRBV7-2 and TRBJ1-2; D is unclear. CDR1 is SGHTA, CDR2 FQGNSA, per germline. Trimming removed 5 bases at V and 5 bases at J, with 9 bases between. This CDR3 is 12 amino acids long. This chain's CDR3 is CASSLGLYGYTF. CDR3 DNA sequence: TGTGCCAGCAGCCTCGGGTTATATGGCTACACCTTC.

The V gene is TRBV7-6, the J gene TRBJ2-7; TRBD2 aligns across 13 bases. The length of the CDR3 is 16 residues. CDR1 and CDR2 from the germline V gene are SGHVS and FNYEAQ. V lost 1 base, J lost 3 bases, and 3 bases stayed unmatched. CDR3 sequence reads: CASSLGTSGGLYEQYF. The CDR3 bases are TGTGCCAGCAGCTTAGGGACTAGCGGGGGACTCTACGAGCAGTACTTC.

V usage is TRBV5-6 and J usage is TRBJ1-2; TRBD1 might be the D (6 bases). The germline CDR1 and CDR2 sequences are SGHDT and YYEEEE. Trimming removed 2 bases from V and 4 bases from J, with 9 bases in between. CDR3 length: 13 amino acids. In DNA, the CDR3 is TGTGCCAGCAGCTTACAGGGAGCCTATGGCTACACCTTC. It codes for CASSLQGAYGYTF.

V and J are TRBV25-1 and TRBJ2-1; 7 bases line up with TRBD2. The CDR3 extends over 16 amino acids. Per germline, CDR1 MGHDK and CDR2 SYGVNS. The V segment lost 2 bases and the J segment 4 bases; nucleotides outside the gene matches: 8. The CDR3 DNA follows: TGTGCCAGCAGTGAAAATGAAGCGGGGCGATACAATGAGCAGTTCTTC. Translated, it gives CASSENEAGRYNEQFF.

This clone was seen just once. V usage is TRBV18 and J usage is TRBJ2-2; no reliable D call. CDR1 is KGHSH, CDR2 LQKENI, per germline. With 3 bases removed from V and 7 bases from J, the gap between germline ends came to 15 bases. This CDR3 has 15 amino acids. This chain's CDR3 is CASSPRPLDGGELFF. The CDR3 DNA sequence: TGTGCCAGCTCACCCCGGCCTCTGGACGGCGGGGAGCTGTTTTTT.

The chain employs TRBV6-6 and TRBJ1-1; D may be TRBD1 (6 bases). V was cut by 5 bases and J by 1 base, with 14 bases left in between. The CDR3 has 15 residues. CDR1 and CDR2 from the germline V gene are MNHNY and SVGAGI (reference sequence). The CDR3 protein is CASSPPNRENTEAFF. As DNA, the CDR3 is TGTGCCAGCAGTCCCCCTAACAGGGAGAACACTGAAGCTTTCTTT.

The CDR3 protein is CASSFLASGAYEQYF. The CDR3, as DNA: TGTGCCAGCAGCTTTCTAGCTAGCGGGGCCTACGAGCAGTACTTC. This chain joins TRBV7-9 and TRBJ2-7, with 9 bases that match TRBD2. Germline V gives CDR1 SEHNR, CDR2 FQNEAQ (reference sequence). The CDR3 covers 15 residues. The ends lost 3 bases at V and 2 bases at J; junction bases unmatched: 5.

This rearrangement joins TRBV7-2 to TRBJ2-3, with 10 bases aligning to TRBD1. V shed 4 bases, J shed 5 bases, and the junction held 6 bases outside the gene matches. The CDR3 consists of 15 residues. CDR1 and CDR2 (germline): SGHTA, FQGNSA. CDR3 nucleotides: TGTGCCAGCAGCTCGCCCGGGACAGGGGTAGATACGCAGTATTTT. Translated, it gives CASSSPGTGVDTQYF.

V usage is TRBV29-1 and J usage is TRBJ2-1; no clear D gene. CDR1 and CDR2 from the germline V gene are SQVTM and ANQGSEA. The ends were cut back, 7 bases at V and 10 bases at J, with 8 bases in the middle. The CDR3 has 9 amino acids. The CDR3 nucleotides are TGCAGCGGGACCGCCGAGCAGTTCTTC. This gives the protein CSGTAEQFF.

The chain combines TRBV4-1 with TRBJ2-7, with 9 positions matching TRBD1. Per germline, CDR1 MGHRA and CDR2 YSYEKL. The CDR3 covers 16 residues. V shed 5 bases and J 0 bases; nucleotides not matched to a gene: 8. As DNA, the CDR3 is TGCGCCAGCAGCACCCGGGACAGGGCAAGCTCCTACGAGCAGTACTTC. It specifies CASSTRDRASSYEQYF.

The chain carries TRBV7-8 and TRBJ1-2; no clear D gene. This CDR3 is built from 15 residues. Germline CDR1 reads SGHVS; CDR2 reads FQNEAQ. Trimming removed 0 bases at V and 5 bases at J, with 13 bases between. In DNA form, the CDR3 reads TGTGCCAGCAGCTTAGCGCCAGGCCCATTATATGGCTACACCTTC. Amino acid sequence: CASSLAPGPLYGYTF.

V is TRBV10-3 and J is TRBJ2-7; TRBD2 matches 10 bases. Germline CDR1 ENHRY, CDR2 SYGVKD. After removal of 0 bases from V and 6 bases from J, the junction contained 8 bases not matched to a gene. CDR3 length equals 16 residues. CDR3 region: CAISESSGGALGEQYF. In nucleotides, the CDR3 is TGTGCCATCAGTGAGTCGAGCGGGGGGGCGCTTGGCGAGCAGTACTTC.

V and J are TRBV19 and TRBJ1-2; D not certain. This CDR3 is built from 15 residues. V was cut by 5 bases and J by 4 bases, with 17 bases left in between. Germline V CDR1 and CDR2: LNHDA, SQIVND (reference sequence). The CDR3 region is CASSRPSAQSYGYTF. In DNA form, the CDR3 reads TGTGCCAGTAGTCGTCCCTCGGCCCAAAGCTATGGCTACACCTTC.

The genes are TRBV27 and TRBJ1-2, with D unresolved. CDR1 and CDR2 from the germline V gene are MNHEY and SMNVEV (reference sequence). CDR3 size: 13 residues. Trimming cost V 2 bases and J 4 bases, with 8 bases left between them. The CDR3 nucleotides are TGTGCCAGCAGTTTACTGCCCCTCTATGGCTACACCTTC. Translating it yields CASSLLPLYGYTF.